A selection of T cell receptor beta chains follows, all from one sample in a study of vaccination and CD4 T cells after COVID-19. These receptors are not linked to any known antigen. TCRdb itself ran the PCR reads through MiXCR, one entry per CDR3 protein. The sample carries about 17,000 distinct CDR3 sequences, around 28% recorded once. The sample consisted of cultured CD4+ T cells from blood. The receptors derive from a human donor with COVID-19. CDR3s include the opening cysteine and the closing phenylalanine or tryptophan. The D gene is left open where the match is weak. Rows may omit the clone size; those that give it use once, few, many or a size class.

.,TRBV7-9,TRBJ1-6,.,CARLSLQGRKNSPLHF,TGTGCCAGGCTTAGTCTTCAGGGGAGAAAAAATTCACCCCTCCACTTT
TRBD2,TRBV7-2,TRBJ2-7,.,CASSLDFRGGEQYF,TGTGCCAGCAGCTTAGACTTTCGGGGGGGCGAGCAGTACTTC
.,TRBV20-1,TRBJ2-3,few,CSARDPTASTDTQYF,TGCAGTGCTAGAGATCCCACAGCTAGCACAGATACGCAGTATTTT
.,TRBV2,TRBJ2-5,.,CATTGTLGGTQYF,TGTGCCACCACCGGGACACTAGGGGGGACCCAGTACTTC
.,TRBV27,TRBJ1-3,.,CASSLRSGNTIYF,TGTGCCAGCAGTTTAAGGTCTGGAAACACCATATATTTT
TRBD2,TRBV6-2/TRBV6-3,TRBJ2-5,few,CASSWAGGPQETQYF,TGTGCCAGCAGTTGGGCGGGGGGGCCCCAAGAGACCCAGTACTTC
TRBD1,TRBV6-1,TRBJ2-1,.,CASSRDSYNEQFF,TGTGCCAGCAGTAGGGACAGCTACAATGAGCAGTTCTTC
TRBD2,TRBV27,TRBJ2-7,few,CASSPGTSAEQYF,TGTGCCAGCAGTCCCGGGACTAGCGCCGAGCAGTACTTC
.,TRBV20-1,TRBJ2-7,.,CSARERGSGVKLYEQYF,TGCAGTGCTAGAGAGCGTGGGAGTGGGGTAAAACTCTACGAGCAGTACTTC
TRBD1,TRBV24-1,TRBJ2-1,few,CATSASGTVDRNEQFF,TGTGCCACCAGTGCCTCTGGGACAGTCGATCGCAATGAGCAGTTCTTC
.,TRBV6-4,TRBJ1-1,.,CASSKGGGTEAFF,TGTGCCAGCAGTAAGGGGGGTGGCACTGAAGCTTTCTTT
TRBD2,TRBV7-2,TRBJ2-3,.,CASTPQRGVGTDTQYF,TGTGCCAGCACCCCCCAGCGGGGGGTGGGCACAGATACGCAGTATTTT
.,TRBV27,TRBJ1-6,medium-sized,CASRGSYNSPLHF,TGTGCCAGCAGGGGCTCCTATAATTCACCCCTCCACTTT
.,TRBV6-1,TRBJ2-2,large,CASSEGVGLGELFF,TGTGCCAGCAGTGAAGGGGTAGGGCTCGGGGAGCTGTTTTTT
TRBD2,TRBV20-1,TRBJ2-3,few,CSAEPLLAGGIGDTQYF,TGCAGTGCTGAGCCGCTACTAGCGGGGGGAATAGGAGATACGCAGTATTTT
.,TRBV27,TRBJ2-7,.,CASSLWAGGGGEQYF,TGTGCCAGCAGTTTATGGGCCGGAGGGGGAGGCGAGCAGTACTTC
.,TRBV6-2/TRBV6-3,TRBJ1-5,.,CASSSGRLQPQHF,TGTGCCAGCAGTTCGGGGCGGCTTCAGCCCCAGCATTTT
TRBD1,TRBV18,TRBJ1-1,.,CASSGMDRPNTEAFF,TGTGCCAGCTCAGGGATGGACAGGCCCAACACTGAAGCTTTCTTT
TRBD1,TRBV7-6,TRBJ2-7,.,CASSVAGTGGYEQYF,TGTGCCAGCAGCGTAGCCGGGACAGGGGGCTACGAGCAGTACTTC
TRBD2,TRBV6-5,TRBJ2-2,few,CASSYVAGGPGELFF,TGTGCCAGCAGTTACGTAGCGGGGGGGCCAGGGGAGCTGTTTTTT
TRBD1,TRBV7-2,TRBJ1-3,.,CASSFSRTGGSGNTIYF,TGTGCCAGCAGCTTTTCTCGTACAGGGGGCTCTGGAAACACCATATATTTT
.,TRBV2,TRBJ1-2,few,CASSEALQGRYGYTF,TGTGCCAGCAGTGAAGCGCTTCAGGGGCGGTATGGCTACACCTTC
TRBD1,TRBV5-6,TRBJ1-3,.,CASSLTGAGNTIYF,TGTGCCAGCAGCCTGACAGGGGCTGGAAACACCATATATTTT
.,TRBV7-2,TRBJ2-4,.,CASSLPPENIQYF,TGTGCCAGCAGCCTCCCACCGGAAAACATTCAGTACTTC
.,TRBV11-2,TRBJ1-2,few,CASSPRAYGYTF,TGTGCCAGCAGCCCCCGGGCCTATGGCTACACCTTC
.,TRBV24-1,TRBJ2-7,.,CATSDLGYEQYF,TGTGCCACCAGTGATTTGGGCTACGAGCAGTACTTC
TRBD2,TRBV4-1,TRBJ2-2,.,CASSQDFRAGGGTGELFF,TGCGCCAGCAGCCAAGATTTTCGGGCGGGGGGAGGAACCGGGGAGCTGTTTTTT
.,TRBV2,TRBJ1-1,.,CASSEVGVGRGDTEAFF,TGTGCCAGCAGTGAAGTTGGAGTGGGGAGGGGGGACACTGAAGCTTTCTTT
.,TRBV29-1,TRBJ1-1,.,CSLREDTNQAFF,TGCAGCCTCCGGGAGGACACCAACCAAGCTTTCTTT
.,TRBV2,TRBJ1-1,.,CASSVQGKNTEAFF,TGTGCCAGCAGTGTTCAGGGGAAGAACACTGAAGCTTTCTTT
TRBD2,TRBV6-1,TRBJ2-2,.,CASRIAGGDTGELFF,TGTGCCAGCAGAATAGCGGGGGGGGACACCGGGGAGCTGTTTTTT
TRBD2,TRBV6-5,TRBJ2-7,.,CASSYSNRLAGTYEQYF,TGTGCCAGCAGTTACTCGAATCGACTAGCGGGGACCTACGAGCAGTACTTC
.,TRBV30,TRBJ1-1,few,CAWSVLGGPPNTEAFF,TGTGCCTGGAGTGTACTCGGTGGCCCCCCTAACACTGAAGCTTTCTTT
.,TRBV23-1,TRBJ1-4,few,CASPRPNEKLFF,TGCGCCAGTCCCCGGCCGAATGAAAAACTGTTTTTT
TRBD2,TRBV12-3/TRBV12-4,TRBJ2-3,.,CASSWGLAGGTDTQYF,TGTGCCAGCAGTTGGGGACTAGCGGGGGGCACAGATACGCAGTATTTT
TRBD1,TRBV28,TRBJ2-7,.,CASSLFGTGSGSGNEQYF,TGTGCCAGCAGTTTATTTGGGACAGGGTCCGGCAGTGGGAACGAGCAGTACTTC
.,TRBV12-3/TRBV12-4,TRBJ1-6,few,CASSLGRDISHSPLHF,TGTGCCAGCAGTTTGGGACGGGACATTTCCCATTCACCCCTCCACTTT
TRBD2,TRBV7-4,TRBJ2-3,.,CASSVVSGGVGDTQYF,TGTGCCAGCAGCGTAGTTAGCGGGGGGGTTGGAGATACGCAGTATTTT
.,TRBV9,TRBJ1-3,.,CASSPRDTYGNTIYF,TGTGCCAGCAGCCCCCGGGACACATATGGAAACACCATATATTTT
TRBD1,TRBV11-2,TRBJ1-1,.,CASRYTGTGNNEAFF,TGTGCCAGCAGGTATACCGGGACAGGGAACAATGAAGCTTTCTTT
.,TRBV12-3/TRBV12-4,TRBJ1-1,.,CASRWAFGTEAFF,TGTGCCAGCAGGTGGGCTTTCGGCACTGAAGCTTTCTTT
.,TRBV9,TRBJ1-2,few,CASSVGSAGYTF,TGTGCCAGCAGCGTAGGGAGCGCTGGCTACACCTTC
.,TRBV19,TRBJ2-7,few,CASSEYVSPHEQYF,TGTGCCAGTAGTGAGTACGTATCTCCCCACGAGCAGTACTTC
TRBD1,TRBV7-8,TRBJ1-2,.,CASSLRQGMSQQGGYTF,TGTGCCAGCAGCCTCCGACAGGGAATGTCTCAACAAGGCGGCTACACCTTC
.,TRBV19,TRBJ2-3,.,CASSIARRGREDTQYF,TGTGCCAGTAGTATAGCCAGGCGGGGGCGTGAAGATACGCAGTATTTT
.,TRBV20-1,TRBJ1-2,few,CSPGDNYGYTF,TGTAGCCCCGGGGACAACTATGGCTACACCTTC
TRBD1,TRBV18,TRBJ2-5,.,CASSRNPGTDQETQYF,TGTGCCAGCTCACGAAACCCAGGGACAGACCAAGAGACCCAGTACTTC
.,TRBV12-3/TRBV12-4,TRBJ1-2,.,CASSFQGWVGGYTF,TGTGCCAGCAGTTTTCAGGGATGGGTAGGTGGCTACACCTTC
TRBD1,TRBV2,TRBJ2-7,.,CASRATGISYEQYF,TGTGCCAGCAGGGCGACAGGGATCTCCTACGAGCAGTACTTC
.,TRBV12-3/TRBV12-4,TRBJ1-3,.,CASSWGRTIYF,TGTGCCAGCAGTTGGGGTCGCACCATATATTTT